Listed below are T cell receptor beta chains from one sample, sequenced in a study of vaccination and CD4 T cells after COVID-19. Their cognate antigens are unknown. TCRdb recomputed calls from the PCR reads with MiXCR, one row per CDR3 protein. Here the sample spans about 20,000 distinct CDR3 sequences, 35% to 55% being singletons. Material: CD4+ T cells from blood, cultured in vitro, obtained after SARS-CoV-2 vaccination. These TCRs come from a human donor who had recovered from COVID-19. Both conserved end residues are part of each CDR3. D genes are given only for firm matches. Clone size appears in some rows only: once, few, many, or a class for an expanded clone.

j_call d_call v_call clone_size cdr3_nt cdr3_aa
TRBJ1-5 NA TRBV19 few TGTGCCAGTAGTGTCATCGGGACGCATGCCGATAGCAATCAGCCCCAGCATTTT CASSVIGTHADSNQPQHF
TRBJ2-7 NA TRBV24-1 few TGTGCCACCAGTGTTTTTCGGGACGGATCCTACGAGCAGTACTTC CATSVFRDGSYEQYF
TRBJ2-7 TRBD1 TRBV7-2 few TGTGCCAGCAGCCCATCGACAGGGCAATCCTACGAGCAGTACTTC CASSPSTGQSYEQYF
TRBJ2-7 NA TRBV5-1 NA TGCGCCAGCAGCTTCGTGTATTCCTACGAGCAGTACTTC CASSFVYSYEQYF
TRBJ1-1 NA TRBV30 once TGTGCCTGGAGTTCGGGGGTGGGTGAAGCTTTCTTT CAWSSGVGEAFF
TRBJ1-5 NA TRBV2 once TGTGCCAGCGATCGAGCCGACAATCAGCCCCAGCATTTT CASDRADNQPQHF
TRBJ1-1 TRBD1 TRBV29-1 NA TGCAGCGCCCAACAGGGGATTAACACTGAAGCTTTCTTT CSAQQGINTEAFF
TRBJ1-1 NA TRBV19 NA TGTGCCAGTAGTATCGGGGCCGGGACTTTCTTT CASSIGAGTFF
TRBJ1-2 NA TRBV20-1 large TGCAGTGCTAGCCCCGGGGGAGGGCAGGGCTACACCTTC CSASPGGGQGYTF
TRBJ1-5 NA TRBV5-1 NA TGCGCCAGCAGCGTGGATACAGGGTTCAATCAGCCCCAGCATTTT CASSVDTGFNQPQHF
TRBJ2-4 TRBD1 TRBV7-9 NA TGTGCCAGCAGCCTAGATCGGACAGGGGGCCGGTACATTCAGTACTTC CASSLDRTGGRYIQYF